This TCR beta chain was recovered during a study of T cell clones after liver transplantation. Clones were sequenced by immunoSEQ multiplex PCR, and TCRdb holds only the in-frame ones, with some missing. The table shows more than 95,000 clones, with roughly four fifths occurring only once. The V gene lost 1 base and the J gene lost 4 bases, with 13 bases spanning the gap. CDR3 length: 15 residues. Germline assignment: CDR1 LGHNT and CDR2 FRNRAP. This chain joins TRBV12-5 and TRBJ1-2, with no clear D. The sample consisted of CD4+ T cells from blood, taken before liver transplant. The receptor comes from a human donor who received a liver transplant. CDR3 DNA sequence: TGTGCTAGTGGTTTGGACGACGGTGCTATCTATGGCTACACCTTC. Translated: CASGLDDGAIYGYTF.